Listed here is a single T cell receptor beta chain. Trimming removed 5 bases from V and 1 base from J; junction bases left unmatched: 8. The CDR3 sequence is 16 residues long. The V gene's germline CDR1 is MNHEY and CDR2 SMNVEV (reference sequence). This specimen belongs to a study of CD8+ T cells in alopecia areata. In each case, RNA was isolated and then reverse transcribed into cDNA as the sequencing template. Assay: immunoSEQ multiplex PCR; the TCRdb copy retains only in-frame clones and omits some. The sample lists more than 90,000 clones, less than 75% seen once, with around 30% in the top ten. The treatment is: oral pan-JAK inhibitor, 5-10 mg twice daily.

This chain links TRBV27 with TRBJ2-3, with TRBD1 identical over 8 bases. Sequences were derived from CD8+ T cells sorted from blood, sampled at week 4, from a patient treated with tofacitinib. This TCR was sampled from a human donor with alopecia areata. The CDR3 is CASSPTGGTGTDTQYF. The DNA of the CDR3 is TGTGCCAGCAGTCCTACAGGGGGAACGGGCACAGATACGCAGTATTTT.